This T cell receptor beta chain was identified during a study of T cell repertoires in cytomegalovirus infection. Looking at the study overall: CMV epitopes in the study were HLA-C-restricted (recently identified) and HLA-B-restricted (well studied). It can be stated that public TCR beta signatures indicated CMV infection as well as a matching HLA type. General observations from the study: HLA-C-restricted CMV clonotypes gave the most frequent clonotype in two of eight donors. Cumulative public TCR beta family frequency identified carriers of CMV plus the relevant HLA.

The CDR3 extends over 16 amino acids. CDR1 is MNHEY and CDR2 is SMNVEV in the germline V gene (reference sequence). V gave up 5 bases and J gave up 3 bases; unmatched junction bases: 9. TCRdb re-derived calls from the reads in MiXCR, one entry per CDR3 protein. The sample shows some 220,000 distinct CDR3 sequences, 38% of them seen only once. About this clonotype: Its antigen is still unknown.

J is TRBJ2-1 and V is TRBV27, with 8 bases lining up with TRBD2. Sequenced material: CD8+ T cells from cultured PBMCs, taken from culture after CMV antigen stimulation. This TCR was sampled from a human donor in good health (CMV status not recorded). Some clones in this sample may be carry-over from other donors' samples. The CDR3, as DNA: TGTGCCAGCAGTACCTCAGCGGGAGAGTTCTACAATGAGCAGTTCTTC. This codes for CASSTSAGEFYNEQFF.